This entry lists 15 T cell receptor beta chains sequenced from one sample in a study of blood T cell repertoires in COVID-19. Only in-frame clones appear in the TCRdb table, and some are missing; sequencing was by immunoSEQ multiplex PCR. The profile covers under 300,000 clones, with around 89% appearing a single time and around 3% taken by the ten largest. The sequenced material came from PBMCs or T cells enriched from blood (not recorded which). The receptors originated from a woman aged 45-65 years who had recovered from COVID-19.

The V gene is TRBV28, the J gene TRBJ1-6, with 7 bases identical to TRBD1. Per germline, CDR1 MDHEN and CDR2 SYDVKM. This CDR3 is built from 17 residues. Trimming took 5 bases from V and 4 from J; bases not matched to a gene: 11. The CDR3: CASSTARQGIYNSPLHF. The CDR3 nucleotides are TGTGCCAGCAGTACAGCCCGACAGGGAATATATAATTCACCCCTCCACTTT.

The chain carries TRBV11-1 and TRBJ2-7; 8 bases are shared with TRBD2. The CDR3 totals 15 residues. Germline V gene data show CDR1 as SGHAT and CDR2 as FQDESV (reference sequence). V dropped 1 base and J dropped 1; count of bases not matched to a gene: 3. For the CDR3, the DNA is TGTGCCAGCAGCTTAGGGGGACTAGATTCCTACGAGCAGTACTTC. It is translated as CASSLGGLDSYEQYF. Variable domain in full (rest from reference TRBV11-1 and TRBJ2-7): EAEVAQSPRYKITEKSQAVAFWCDPISGHATLYWYRQILGQGPELLVQFQDESVVDDSQLPKDRFSAERLKGVDSTLKIQPAELGDSAMYLCASSLGGLDSYEQYFGPGTRLTVT.

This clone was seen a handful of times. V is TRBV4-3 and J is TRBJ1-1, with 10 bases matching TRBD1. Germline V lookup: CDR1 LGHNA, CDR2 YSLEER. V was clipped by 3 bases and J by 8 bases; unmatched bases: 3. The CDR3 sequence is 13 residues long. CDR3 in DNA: TGCGCCAGCAGCCAGGACAGGGGGTTGGAAGCTTTCTTT. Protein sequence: CASSQDRGLEAFF.

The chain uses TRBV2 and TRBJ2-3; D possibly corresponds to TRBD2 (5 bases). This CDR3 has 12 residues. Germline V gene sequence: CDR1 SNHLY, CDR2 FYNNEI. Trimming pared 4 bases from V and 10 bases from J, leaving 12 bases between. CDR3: CASSVPPGAQYF. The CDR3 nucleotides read TGTGCCAGCAGTGTACCACCCGGGGCGCAGTATTTT. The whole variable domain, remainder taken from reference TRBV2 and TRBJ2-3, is EPEVTQTPSHQVTQMGQEVILRCVPISNHLYFYWYRQILGQKVEFLVSFYNNEISEKSEIFDDQFSVERPDGSNFTLKIRSTKLEDSAMYFCASSVPPGAQYFGPGTRLTVL.

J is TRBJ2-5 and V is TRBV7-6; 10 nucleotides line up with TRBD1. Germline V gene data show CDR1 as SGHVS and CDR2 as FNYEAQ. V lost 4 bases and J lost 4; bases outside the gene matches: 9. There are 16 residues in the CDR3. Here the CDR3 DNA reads TGTGCCAGCAGCTCTAAGGGACAGGGGTTAGGAGAGACCCAGTACTTC. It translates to CASSSKGQGLGETQYF.

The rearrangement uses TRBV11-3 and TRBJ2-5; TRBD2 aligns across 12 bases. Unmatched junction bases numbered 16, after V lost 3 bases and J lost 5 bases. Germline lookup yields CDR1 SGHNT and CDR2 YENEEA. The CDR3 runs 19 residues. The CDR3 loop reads CASSFKLAGGPRTRETQYF. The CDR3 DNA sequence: TGTGCCAGCAGCTTTAAGCTAGCGGGAGGGCCCAGGACTCGGGAGACCCAGTACTTC.

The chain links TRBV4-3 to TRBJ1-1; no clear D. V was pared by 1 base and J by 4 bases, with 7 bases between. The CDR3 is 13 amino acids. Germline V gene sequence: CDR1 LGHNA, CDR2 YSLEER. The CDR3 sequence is CASSQVLGTEAFF. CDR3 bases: TGCGCCAGCAGCCAAGTACTTGGCACTGAAGCTTTCTTT.

The CDR3 DNA reads as TGCAGCGCAGAAATAGCGGGAGGAGCAGATACGCAGTATTTT. Encoded protein: CSAEIAGGADTQYF. This chain uses TRBV29-1 with TRBJ2-3, with TRBD2 matching 10 bases. After removal of 7 bases from V and 4 bases from J, the junction contained 8 bases not matched to a gene. CDR3 length: 14 residues. Looked up from germline, CDR1 is SQVTM and CDR2 is ANQGSEA.

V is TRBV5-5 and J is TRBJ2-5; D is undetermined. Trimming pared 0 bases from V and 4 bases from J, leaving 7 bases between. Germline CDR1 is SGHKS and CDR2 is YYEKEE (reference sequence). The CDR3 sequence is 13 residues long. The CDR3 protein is CASSLAGPETQYF. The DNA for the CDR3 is TGTGCCAGCAGCTTGGCAGGTCCAGAGACCCAGTACTTC.

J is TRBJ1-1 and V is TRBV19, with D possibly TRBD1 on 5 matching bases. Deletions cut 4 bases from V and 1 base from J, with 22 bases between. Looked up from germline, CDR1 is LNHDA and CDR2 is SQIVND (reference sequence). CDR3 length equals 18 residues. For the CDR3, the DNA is TGTGCCAGTAGTAAGGGCGGGACCTCGACCGCTCGGAACACTGAAGCTTTCTTT. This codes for CASSKGGTSTARNTEAFF.

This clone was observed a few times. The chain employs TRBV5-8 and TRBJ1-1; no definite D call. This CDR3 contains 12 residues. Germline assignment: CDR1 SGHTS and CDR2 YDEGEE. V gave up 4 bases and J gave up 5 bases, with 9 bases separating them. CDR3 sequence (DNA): TGTGCCAGCAGCCTGAAACTGACTGAAGCTTTCTTT. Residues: CASSLKLTEAFF.

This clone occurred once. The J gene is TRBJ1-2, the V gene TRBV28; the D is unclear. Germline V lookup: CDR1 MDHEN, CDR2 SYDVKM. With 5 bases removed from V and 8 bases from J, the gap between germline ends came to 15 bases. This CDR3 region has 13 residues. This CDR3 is CASSMAEEEGYTF. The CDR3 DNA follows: TGTGCCAGCAGTATGGCTGAGGAGGAGGGCTACACCTTC.

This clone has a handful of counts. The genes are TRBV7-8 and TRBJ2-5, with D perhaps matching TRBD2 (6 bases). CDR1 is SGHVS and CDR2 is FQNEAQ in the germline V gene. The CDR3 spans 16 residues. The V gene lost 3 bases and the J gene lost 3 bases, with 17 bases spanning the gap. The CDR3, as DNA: TGTGCCAGCAGCTTCATCGTCGGAGGAGGGGAAGAGACCCAGTACTTC. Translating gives CASSFIVGGGEETQYF.

The CDR3 protein is CAWSVGTSGRAGNEQFF. CDR3 nucleotides: TGTGCCTGGAGCGTGGGGACTAGCGGGAGGGCCGGCAATGAGCAGTTCTTC. V usage is TRBV30 and J usage is TRBJ2-1; TRBD2 agrees at 16 bases. The germline gives CDR1 GTSNPN, CDR2 SVGIG (reference sequence). Trimming took 3 bases from V and 6 from J; bases not matched to a gene: 8. The CDR3 covers 17 residues.

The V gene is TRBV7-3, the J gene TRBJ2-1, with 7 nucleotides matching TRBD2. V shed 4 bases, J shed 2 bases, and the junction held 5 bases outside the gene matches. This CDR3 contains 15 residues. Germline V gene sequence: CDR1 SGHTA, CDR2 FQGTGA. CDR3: CASSSQGLAYNEQFF. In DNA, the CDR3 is TGTGCCAGCAGCTCCCAAGGACTAGCCTACAATGAGCAGTTCTTC.